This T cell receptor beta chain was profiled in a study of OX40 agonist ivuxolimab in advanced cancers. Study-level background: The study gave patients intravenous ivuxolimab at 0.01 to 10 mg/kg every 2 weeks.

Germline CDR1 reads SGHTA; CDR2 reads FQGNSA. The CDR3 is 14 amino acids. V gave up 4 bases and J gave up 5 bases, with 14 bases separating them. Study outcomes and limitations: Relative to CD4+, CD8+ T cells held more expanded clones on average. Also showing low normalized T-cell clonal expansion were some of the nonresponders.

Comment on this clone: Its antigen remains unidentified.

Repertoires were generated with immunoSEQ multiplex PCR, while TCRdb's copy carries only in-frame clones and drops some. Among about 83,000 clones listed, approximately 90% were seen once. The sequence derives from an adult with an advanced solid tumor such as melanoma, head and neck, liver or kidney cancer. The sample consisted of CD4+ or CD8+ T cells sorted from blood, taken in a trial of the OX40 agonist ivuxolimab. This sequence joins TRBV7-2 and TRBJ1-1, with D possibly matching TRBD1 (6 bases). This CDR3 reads CASSSGGAWTEAFF. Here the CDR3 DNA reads TGTGCCAGCAGCTCGGGGGGGGCTTGGACTGAAGCTTTCTTT.